This is a list of T cell receptor beta chains from one sample in a study of cytomegalovirus exposure and HLA in healthy donors. Sequencing used immunoSEQ multiplex PCR; TCRdb keeps in-frame clones, though not all of them. The data contain about 190,000 clones, 81% of them seen just once; the ten biggest clones take up 3.8%. The specimen sequenced was PBMCs. The source of these receptors is a middle-aged man in good health and CMV-seronegative. Both conserved end residues are part of each CDR3. The D gene is left open where the match is weak. Expanded clones get a size class; other rows say once, few or many, or leave the size out.

cdr3_nt,cdr3_aa,v_call,clone_size,j_call,d_call
TGTGCCATTTCGGGTGGAGGGGACTACGAGCAGTACTTC,CAISGGGDYEQYF,TRBV2,once,TRBJ2-7,.
TGCGCCAGCAGCTTGCGGGGGGCCGGGGAGACCCAGTACTTC,CASSLRGAGETQYF,TRBV5-1,.,TRBJ2-5,.
TGTGCCAGCAGGACTTGGACAGGGATGTTTTTT,CASRTWTGMFF,TRBV2,.,TRBJ1-4,TRBD1
TGTGCCAGTAGTCCCCGACAGGGGCGTACTGAAGCTTTCTTT,CASSPRQGRTEAFF,TRBV19,.,TRBJ1-1,TRBD1
TGTGCCAGCAGTTTTCGTCAGGGGGGTAACTATGGCTACACCTTC,CASSFRQGGNYGYTF,TRBV27,.,TRBJ1-2,TRBD1
TGTGCCAGCAGCCAGGGTAGCTCTGGAAACACCATATATTTT,CASSQGSSGNTIYF,TRBV7-9,.,TRBJ1-3,.
TGTGCCAGCAGCTTCTGGCTAGCGGGGGAAAGAAAGTATTTT,CASSFWLAGERKYF,TRBV7-9,.,TRBJ2-3,TRBD2
TGTGCCAGCACCCTCGGCAGGGGCACTGAAGCTTTCTTT,CASTLGRGTEAFF,TRBV5-6,.,TRBJ1-1,.
TGTGCCAGCAGCGTCGGTTCGAACACTGAAGCTTTCTTT,CASSVGSNTEAFF,TRBV9,.,TRBJ1-1,.
TGTGCCAGCAGCTCGAGGACTTCCTCCTGGGAGGAAAAACTGTTTTTT,CASSSRTSSWEEKLFF,TRBV11-2,.,TRBJ1-4,.
TGTGCCAGCAGAGGAACAGGGGGCAACACTGAAGCTTTCTTT,CASRGTGGNTEAFF,TRBV6-5,.,TRBJ1-1,TRBD1
TGTTCCAGCAGCTCACGGGACAGGGGGCGTAGGGAGACCCAGTACTTC,CSSSSRDRGRRETQYF,TRBV7-9,.,TRBJ2-5,TRBD1
TGTGCCATCAGTGAATTGGGAGGGGCGGACGAAAAACTGTTTTTT,CAISELGGADEKLFF,TRBV10-3,.,TRBJ1-4,.
TGTGCCAGCAGTTCAGGGACAGGGGCATCTGGAAACACCATATATTTT,CASSSGTGASGNTIYF,TRBV6-5,.,TRBJ1-3,TRBD1
TGTGCCAGCAGCTTAGGTGGTCCTCCAACGGGAACTGAAGCTTTCTTT,CASSLGGPPTGTEAFF,TRBV7-2,.,TRBJ1-1,.
TGTGCCAGCAGCTTAGGTGCGACTAGCGGGAGTAATGAGCAGTTCTTC,CASSLGATSGSNEQFF,TRBV7-2,.,TRBJ2-1,TRBD2
TGTGCCAGCTCACCAAGAGGAGCAGATCAGAGCACCGGGGAGCTGTTTTTT,CASSPRGADQSTGELFF,TRBV18,.,TRBJ2-2,.
TGCGCCAGCAGCCCCGGGACTGCGAACACCGGGGAGCTGTTTTTT,CASSPGTANTGELFF,TRBV4-3,few,TRBJ2-2,.
TGTGCCAGTAGTATGGGGGGGAGCGAGCAGTACTTC,CASSMGGSEQYF,TRBV19,.,TRBJ2-7,TRBD2
TGTGCCAGCAGCCAAGAGACAAGGGGGACTTCACCCCTCCACTTT,CASSQETRGTSPLHF,TRBV14,.,TRBJ1-6,.
TGTGCCAGCAGCTTAAGTGGCGGATACAATGAGCAGTTCTTC,CASSLSGGYNEQFF,TRBV5-5,once,TRBJ2-1,.
TGTGCCAGCAGCTTAGAGACAGGGAGCTATGGCTACACCTTC,CASSLETGSYGYTF,TRBV7-2,.,TRBJ1-2,TRBD1